What follows are 5 T cell receptor beta chains derived from one specimen sequenced in a study of blood T cell repertoires in COVID-19. TCRdb's copy holds only in-frame clones and misses some; the assay was immunoSEQ multiplex PCR. The sample lists roughly 700,000 clones; around 90% were seen once. Input material: peripheral blood. Every receptor here comes from a woman in her late teens or twenties with acute or convalescent COVID-19.

V gene TRBV6-1 combines with J gene TRBJ1-5, with TRBD1 as a possible D gene (5 bases). Trimming cost V 3 bases and J 11 bases, with 14 bases left between them. CDR1 MNHNS and CDR2 SASEGT come from the germline V gene. CDR3 length equals 13 residues. The CDR3 region has the DNA TGTGCCAGCAGTGATTCCAGGGATGGGACCCAGCATTTT. This encodes CASSDSRDGTQHF.

This chain connects TRBV19 to TRBJ1-1; D is unclear. Germline CDR1 is LNHDA and CDR2 is SQIVND (reference sequence). V shed 3 bases and J shed 3 bases, with 11 bases lying between them. This CDR3 comprises 14 residues. The CDR3 DNA reads as TGTGCCAGTAGTATTGGAGGGTTTCACACTGAAGCTTTCTTT. This encodes CASSIGGFHTEAFF.

The genes are TRBV6-5 and TRBJ2-5, with 10 positions matching TRBD2. Germline-derived CDR1 and CDR2 are MNHEY and SVGAGI. CDR3 size: 15 residues. V gave up 5 bases and J gave up 4 bases; unmatched junction bases: 7. CDR3 sequence: CASSTLAGEVETQYF. In DNA, the CDR3 is TGTGCCAGCAGTACTCTAGCGGGGGAGGTAGAGACCCAGTACTTC.

The chain recombines TRBV5-6 with TRBJ2-2; TRBD1 matches 7 bases. CDR3 size: 16 residues. J was trimmed by 6 bases and V by 4 bases; bases with no gene match: 12. Germline CDR1 SGHDT, CDR2 YYEEEE. The CDR3 region is CASSPLTGQAAGELFF. The CDR3 DNA follows: TGTGCCAGCAGCCCCCTGACAGGGCAGGCGGCCGGGGAGCTGTTTTTT.

This chain uses TRBV14 with TRBJ1-4, with 8 bases matching TRBD1. The germline V gene encodes CDR1 SGHDN and CDR2 FVKESK. The CDR3 length is 16 residues. The V gene end was trimmed by 5 bases and the J gene end by 8 bases; junction bases not matched to a gene: 13. The CDR3 reads CASSGQGASVREKLFF. CDR3 coding DNA: TGTGCCAGCAGCGGGCAGGGGGCAAGCGTGAGAGAAAAACTGTTTTTT.